This entry concerns a single TCR beta chain. The antigen remains unidentified. The data originate from a study of vaccination and CD4 T cells after COVID-19. The wider study: Cells received overlapping spike peptides from SARS-CoV-2, HCoV-NL63, HCoV-OC43 and HCoV-229E as stimulation.

CD4+ T cells that had been cultured provided DNA sequenced with the Oncomine TCR Beta short-read assay. Genomic DNA was isolated from cultured CD4+ T cells. TCRdb processed the PCR reads anew with MiXCR; each CDR3 protein has one entry. The sample shows roughly 10,000 distinct CDR3 sequences, about 43% of them seen only once. The study's findings and limits: In convalescent patients, a median approximately 86% of post-vaccine SARS-CoV-2-reactive clones appeared only after vaccination.

The treatment is: roughly ten-day PBMC culture with coronavirus spike peptide pools or control peptides (ViraFEST assay). The unexposed donor's CD4+ T cells were collected before the COVID-19 pandemic (2011-2018). V lost 8 bases, J lost 0 bases, and 11 bases lay in between. The CDR3 length is 13 residues. Germline CDR1 SGHAT, CDR2 FQNNGV. V and J are TRBV11-2 and TRBJ2-7; a possible D gene is TRBD1 (5 bases). The material sequenced was CD4+ T cells from blood, cultured in vitro. The source is a human donor in good health. CDR3 bases: TGTGCCAGCGCGGACACGTTCTCCTACGAGCAGTACTTC. Its protein is CASADTFSYEQYF.